Listed here are 27 T cell receptor beta chains from one sample, sequenced in a study of patients and donors after allogeneic stem cell transplantation. TCRdb re-called the RT-PCR reads with MiXCR, one entry per CDR3 protein. This table holds a few hundred thousand distinct CDR3 sequences, over 12% found once. Sequencing used blood, either unsorted or a sorted T cell fraction (not recorded which). The source is a human donor who was either an allogeneic HSCT recipient or a stem cell or donor lymphocyte infusion donor (not recorded which). It is not recorded whose cells these are; they may come from a transplant donor.

This clonotype was detected many times. V usage is TRBV29-1 and J usage is TRBJ1-4; tentative D call: TRBD1 (6 bases). V was trimmed by 4 bases and J by 4 bases, leaving 16 bases between them. CDR1 is SQVTM, CDR2 ANQGSEA, per germline. The CDR3 loop spans 15 amino acids. DNA for the CDR3: TGCAGCGTTGTGGAGAGGGGGGCGAATAATGAAAAACTGTTTTTT. This gives the protein CSVVERGANNEKLFF.

CDR3 loop: CASRSGTSGVWETQYF. In DNA form, the CDR3 reads TGTGCCAGCCGATCGGGGACTAGCGGGGTTTGGGAGACCCAGTACTTC. The rearrangement joins TRBV12-3 or TRBV12-4 to TRBJ2-5; 13 nucleotides match TRBD2. The CDR3 totals 16 residues. Trimming at V came to 8 bases and at J to 5 bases, leaving 11 bases not matched to a gene.

In this sample, this clonotype turned up many times. V gene TRBV7-9 combines with J gene TRBJ2-7, with a possible D match to TRBD2 (6 bases). The CDR3 loop spans 13 amino acids. Germline CDR1 is SEHNR and CDR2 is FQNEAQ (reference sequence). Trimming removed 3 bases at V and 0 bases at J, with 6 bases between. The CDR3 nucleotides read TGTGCCAGCAGCTTGACTAGCTCCTACGAGCAGTACTTC. Translated, it gives CASSLTSSYEQYF.

The CDR3 DNA follows: TGTGCCAGCAGCCTGCTCTCTAGTCCCTACGAGCAGTACTTC. Translating it yields CASSLLSSPYEQYF. The genes are TRBV3-1 and TRBJ2-7; no definite D call. Germline V gene sequence: CDR1 LGHDT, CDR2 YNNKEL (reference sequence). Trimming took off 4 bases at V and 2 bases at J, with 12 bases between the two ends. The CDR3 is made up of 14 amino acids.

This clonotype was detected ten times or more. The chain uses TRBV25-1 and TRBJ2-3; 8 nucleotides agree with TRBD1. The CDR3 length is 16 residues. The junction had 7 bases not matched to a gene; V was cut back by 1 base and J by 4 bases. Germline CDR1 and CDR2: MGHDK and SYGVNS. CDR3 in amino acids: CASSESKGQEADTQYF. In DNA, the CDR3 is TGTGCCAGCAGTGAATCTAAGGGACAGGAGGCAGATACGCAGTATTTT. Full variable domain (rest looked up from reference TRBV25-1 and TRBJ2-3): EADIYQTPRYLVIGTGKKITLECSQTMGHDKMYWYQQDPGMELHLIHYSYGVNSTEKGDLSSESTVSRIRTEHFPLTLESARPSHTSQYLCASSESKGQEADTQYFGPGTRLTVL.

The chain recombines TRBV18 with TRBJ1-5; D might be TRBD1 (5 bases). CDR3 length equals 16 residues. From germline, CDR1 is KGHSH and CDR2 LQKENI. The V end was cut by 4 bases, the J end by 0 bases, with 13 bases between. Here the CDR3 DNA reads TGTGCCAGCTCACAATACCTACAGGATAGCAATCAGCCCCAGCATTTT. Translating it yields CASSQYLQDSNQPQHF.

The CDR3 bases are TGTGCCAGCAGTTACGAGGGGTCCTCTGGGGCCAACGTCCTGACTTTC. Translated: CASSYEGSSGANVLTF. This chain connects TRBV6-5 to TRBJ2-6, with D perhaps TRBD1 or TRBD2 (5 bases each). The CDR3 runs to 16 residues. Between the trimmed V and J ends, which lost 2 bases and 0 bases, there was a span of 8 bases. The germline CDR1 and CDR2 sequences are MNHEY and SVGAGI.

This clonotype was observed a handful of times. Written as DNA, the CDR3 is TGTGCCAGCAGCTTAGCGGGTCCTTACGAGCAGTACTTC. It encodes CASSLAGPYEQYF. This rearrangement joins TRBV7-2 to TRBJ2-7; D is unresolved. With 0 bases removed from V and 4 bases from J, the gap between germline ends came to 7 bases. In germline, CDR1 is SGHTA, CDR2 FQGNSA. This CDR3 comprises 13 residues.

This clonotype was seen repeatedly, ten times or more. The chain is built from TRBV20-1 and TRBJ2-2; D call uncertain. V lost 7 bases to trimming and J lost 0 bases, with 12 bases between them. The CDR3 sequence is 14 residues long. Germline CDR1 reads DFQATT; CDR2 reads SNEGSKA (reference sequence). The chain's CDR3 is CSGRIDSNTGELFF. The CDR3 nucleotides are TGCAGTGGCCGCATAGATTCGAACACCGGGGAGCTGTTTTTT.

This clonotype appeared a few times. J is TRBJ2-1 and V is TRBV11-2; weak D call: TRBD2 (6 bases). CDR1 is SGHAT, CDR2 FQNNGV, per germline. Between the trimmed V and J ends, which lost 1 base and 5 bases, there was a span of 12 bases. This CDR3 is 15 amino acids long. DNA of the CDR3: TGTGCCAGCAGCTTAGTAGGCGGGAATGACAATGAGCAGTTCTTC. Residues: CASSLVGGNDNEQFF.

This clonotype was seen many times. The chain joins TRBV20-1 to TRBJ1-1; D is uncertain. CDR3 length equals 14 residues. The germline gives CDR1 DFQATT, CDR2 SNEGSKA (reference sequence). Trimming shortened V by 4 bases and J by 1 base, and 13 bases separated the two germline ends. In DNA form, the CDR3 reads TGCAGTGCTAAGAATCCCGGGCAGAACACTGAAGCTTTCTTT. It is translated as CSAKNPGQNTEAFF.

This clonotype was seen a handful of times. The chain has TRBV20-1 and TRBJ2-1; D possibly corresponds to TRBD1 (6 bases). CDR1 is DFQATT, CDR2 SNEGSKA, per germline (reference sequence). The V end lost 0 bases, the J end lost 2 bases, and 11 bases lay between the germline ends. The CDR3 has 15 residues. CDR3 loop: CSARDVGTPYNEQFF. CDR3 nucleotides: TGCAGTGCTAGAGATGTGGGGACACCCTACAATGAGCAGTTCTTC.

This clonotype was detected ten times or more. The chain joins TRBV7-9 to TRBJ2-1; possible D gene TRBD2, 5 bases. CDR1 SEHNR and CDR2 FQNEAQ come from the germline V gene (reference sequence). The CDR3 is made up of 14 amino acids. V lost 5 bases, J lost 1 base, and 9 bases lay in between. For the CDR3, the DNA is TGTGCCAGCAGCCCCCGGACTTCCTACAATGAGCAGTTCTTC. Translated: CASSPRTSYNEQFF. The complete variable domain, with remaining parts taken from reference TRBV7-9 and TRBJ2-1, reads DTGVSQNPRHKITKRGQNVTFRCDPISEHNRLYWYRQTLGQGPEFLTYFQNEAQLEKSRLLSDRFSAERPKGSFSTLEIQRTEQGDSAMYLCASSPRTSYNEQFFGPGTRLTVL.

This clonotype was seen only a few times. The rearrangement joins TRBV20-1 to TRBJ2-5; possibly TRBD2 for D (5 bases). CDR1 and CDR2 from the germline V gene are DFQATT and SNEGSKA (reference sequence). The germline V and J ends were trimmed by 4 bases and 4 bases, with 10 bases remaining between them. There are 12 residues in the CDR3. CDR3 loop: CSAILEGETQYF. The CDR3 region has the DNA TGCAGTGCTATACTAGAGGGAGAGACCCAGTACTTC.

The genes are TRBV5-1 and TRBJ1-1; D perhaps matches TRBD1 (5 bases). The germline V gene has CDR1 SGHRS and CDR2 YFSETQ. Trimming shortened V by 4 bases and J by 8 bases, and 18 bases separated the two germline ends. The length of the CDR3 is 14 residues. CDR3 amino acids: CASSPEGGVREAFF. In nucleotides, the CDR3 is TGCGCCAGCAGCCCTGAGGGAGGGGTCAGGGAAGCTTTCTTT. The whole variable domain, remainder taken from reference TRBV5-1 and TRBJ1-1, is KAGVTQTPRYLIKTRGQQVTLSCSPISGHRSVSWYQQTPGQGLQFLFEYFSETQRNKGNFPGRFSGRQFSNSRSEMNVSTLELGDSALYLCASSPEGGVREAFFGQGTRLTVV.

This chain links TRBV6-1 with TRBJ1-5; no definite D call. V lost 5 bases to trimming and J lost 0 bases, with 8 bases between them. The CDR3 runs 14 residues. The V gene's germline CDR1 is MNHNS and CDR2 SASEGT. CDR3 protein: CASSRVSSNQPQHF. The CDR3 bases are TGTGCCAGCAGTCGGGTGTCTAGCAATCAGCCCCAGCATTTT.

There are many counts of this clonotype. The V call is TRBV2, the J call TRBJ2-2; D gene unclear. The CDR3 runs 14 residues. Trimming took 3 bases from V and 4 from J, leaving 9 bases between them. Germline V gene data show CDR1 as SNHLY and CDR2 as FYNNEI. This chain's CDR3 is CASSEGDTTGELFF. Written as DNA, the CDR3 is TGTGCCAGCAGTGAGGGTGACACCACCGGGGAGCTGTTTTTT.

The chain links TRBV11-3 to TRBJ2-7, with a possible D match to TRBD1 (5 bases). The CDR3 is made up of 12 amino acids. The V end was cut by 5 bases, the J end by 2 bases, with 7 bases between. From germline, CDR1 is SGHNT and CDR2 YENEEA. In DNA form, the CDR3 reads TGTGCCAGCAGCAAGACAGCCTACGAGCAGTACTTC. Amino acid sequence: CASSKTAYEQYF.

This clonotype was counted at least ten times. This chain connects TRBV7-3 to TRBJ2-3; TRBD2 matches 11 bases. The germline V gene encodes CDR1 SGHTA and CDR2 FQGTGA. The CDR3 covers 17 residues. With V trimmed by 5 bases and J by 4 bases, 11 bases remained unmatched. The CDR3: CASSATSTSGAADTQYF. The CDR3 region has the DNA TGTGCCAGCAGCGCTACCTCGACTAGCGGGGCGGCAGATACGCAGTATTTT.

This clonotype was picked up many times. CDR3 in amino acids: CAWSIQSRYFGYTF. Here the CDR3 DNA reads TGTGCCTGGAGTATCCAATCGAGGTACTTTGGCTACACCTTC. The gene calls are TRBV30 and TRBJ1-2; no firm D call. Germline values: CDR1 GTSNPN, CDR2 SVGIG (reference sequence). V was clipped by 2 bases and J by 7 bases, with 17 bases between them. The CDR3 length is 14 residues.

At least ten counts were recorded for this clonotype. The gene calls are TRBV2 and TRBJ1-4; D gene unclear. CDR3 size: 16 residues. The germline V gene has CDR1 SNHLY and CDR2 FYNNEI. V lost 5 bases and J 3 bases, leaving 16 bases between the germline ends. This CDR3 is CASSSQVGVSNEKLFF. The CDR3 region has the DNA TGTGCCAGCAGTTCCCAGGTCGGGGTTTCTAATGAAAAACTGTTTTTT.

The sample holds many counts of this clonotype. In nucleotides, the CDR3 is TGCAGTGCTCTAGCGGAAAGCACAGATACGCAGTATTTT. Protein product: CSALAESTDTQYF. The chain joins TRBV20-1 to TRBJ2-3, with 7 bases identical to TRBD2. Looked up from germline, CDR1 is DFQATT and CDR2 is SNEGSKA (reference sequence). After removal of 5 bases from V and 0 bases from J, the junction contained 2 bases not matched to a gene. The CDR3 has 13 amino acids.

This clonotype was counted between two and nine times. V gene TRBV15 combines with J gene TRBJ1-2; 8 bases are shared with TRBD1. The CDR3 spans 14 residues. V trimming: 4 bases; J trimming: 5 bases; junction bases outside the gene matches: 6. Germline V lookup: CDR1 LNHNV, CDR2 YYDKDF (reference sequence). CDR3 DNA sequence: TGTGCCACCAGCACCTTGGACAGGGTTTATGGCTACACCTTC. This encodes CATSTLDRVYGYTF.

The rearrangement joins TRBV9 to TRBJ2-5; TRBD2 agrees at 8 bases. Losses at the gene ends were 0 bases for V and 4 bases for J; bases not matched to a gene: 8. Germline CDR1 is SGDLS and CDR2 is YYNGEE. This CDR3 has 16 residues. The CDR3 reads CASSVETGGGLETQYF. The CDR3, as DNA: TGTGCCAGCAGCGTAGAAACCGGGGGGGGGCTAGAGACCCAGTACTTC.

The table lists this clonotype with a few counts. The chain couples TRBV20-1 to TRBJ2-3; 10 bases are a match to TRBD2. CDR1 and CDR2 from the germline V gene are DFQATT and SNEGSKA (reference sequence). This CDR3 is 13 amino acids long. The V segment lost 5 bases and the J segment 3 bases; nucleotides outside the gene matches: 2. CDR3 bases: TGCAGTGCTCTAGCGGGAGTTACAGATACGCAGTATTTT. It specifies CSALAGVTDTQYF.

This chain connects TRBV19 to TRBJ2-7; D might be TRBD1 or TRBD2, each matching 5 bases. The CDR3 contains 14 residues. The V end lost 5 bases, the J end lost 12 bases, and 23 bases lay between the germline ends. From germline, CDR1 is LNHDA and CDR2 SQIVND (reference sequence). The CDR3 loop is CASSPQPGRGTAYF. The CDR3 DNA reads TGTGCCAGTAGTCCCCAACCGGGACGAGGGACGGCGTACTTC. Looking up the rest from reference TRBV19 and TRBJ2-7 gives the full variable domain: DGGITQSPKYLFRKEGQNVTLSCEQNLNHDAMYWYRQDPGQGLRLIYYSQIVNDFQKGDIAEGYSVSREKKESFPLTVTSAQKNPTAFYLCASSPQPGRGTAYFGPGTRLTVT.

This clonotype was observed a handful of times. The chain joins TRBV14 to TRBJ1-1; 7 positions agree with TRBD1. V lost 2 bases, J lost 0 bases, and 6 bases stayed unmatched. The CDR3 has 16 amino acids. Germline CDR1 reads SGHDN; CDR2 reads FVKESK. The CDR3 DNA reads TGTGCCAGCAGCCAATGGAAGGGGGCCGTGAACACTGAAGCTTTCTTT. Translation gives CASSQWKGAVNTEAFF.